One and the same sample provided the 30 T cell receptor beta chains below, sequenced in a study of blood T cell repertoires in COVID-19. Data came from immunoSEQ multiplex PCR; TCRdb stores just in-frame clones and leaves some out. The table shows 150,000 or so clones, with about 90% occurring only once. The sequencing sample was made of peripheral blood. The origin of the receptors is a man aged 50-59 years with acute or convalescent COVID-19.

The rearrangement links TRBV19 to TRBJ2-6, with D possibly matching TRBD2 (5 bases). Trimming shortened V by 6 bases and J by 0 bases, and 6 bases separated the two germline ends. Germline V CDR1 and CDR2: LNHDA, SQIVND (reference sequence). CDR3 size: 14 residues. CDR3 nucleotide sequence: TGTGCCAGTAGAGGGAGCTCTGGGGCCAACGTCCTGACTTTC. It yields the protein CASRGSSGANVLTF.

V and J are TRBV11-2 and TRBJ2-2; unclear D gene. V was clipped by 0 bases and J by 2 bases, with 7 bases between them. The length of the CDR3 is 15 residues. Germline CDR1 SGHAT, CDR2 FQNNGV. This CDR3 is CASSLDMRNTGELFF. CDR3 coding DNA: TGTGCCAGCAGCTTAGATATGAGAAACACCGGGGAGCTGTTTTTT.

V is TRBV2 and J is TRBJ1-1, with 7 positions matching TRBD1. Germline-derived CDR1 and CDR2 are SNHLY and FYNNEI. This CDR3 region has 17 residues. J lost 3 bases, V lost 6 bases, and 16 bases had no gene match. CDR3 loop: CASSAPTGYYSDTEAFF. For the CDR3, the DNA is TGTGCCAGCAGCGCACCGACAGGGTATTATAGCGACACTGAAGCTTTCTTT. Looking up the rest from reference TRBV2 and TRBJ1-1 gives the full variable domain: EPEVTQTPSHQVTQMGQEVILRCVPISNHLYFYWYRQILGQKVEFLVSFYNNEISEKSEIFDDQFSVERPDGSNFTLKIRSTKLEDSAMYFCASSAPTGYYSDTEAFFGQGTRLTVV.

This chain joins TRBV5-6 and TRBJ1-5, with D unresolved. Germline-derived CDR1 and CDR2 are SGHDT and YYEEEE. This CDR3 is built from 16 residues. V lost 0 bases, J lost 0 bases, and 10 bases lay in between. The CDR3 DNA follows: TGTGCCAGCAGCTTGGCGGCGGCTAATAGCAATCAGCCCCAGCATTTT. Translating it yields CASSLAAANSNQPQHF.

V usage is TRBV7-9 and J usage is TRBJ2-1, with a tentative D call TRBD1 (5 bases). This CDR3 is 15 amino acids long. Trimming stripped 1 base from V and 2 bases from J, with 9 bases between. Germline V CDR1 and CDR2: SEHNR, FQNEAQ (reference sequence). The CDR3 loop reads CASSLVQAPYNEQFF. The CDR3 DNA reads TGTGCCAGCAGCTTAGTACAGGCCCCCTACAATGAGCAGTTCTTC.

The genes are TRBV10-3 and TRBJ1-1, with D tentatively TRBD1 (5 bases). Trimming left V 6 bases short and J 1 base short, with 9 bases between. This CDR3 contains 13 residues. Germline V CDR1 and CDR2: ENHRY, SYGVKD. The CDR3 bases are TGTGCCATCAGGATAGACAGGAACACTGAAGCTTTCTTT. Amino acids: CAIRIDRNTEAFF.

V is TRBV19 and J is TRBJ1-4, with D unclear. In germline, CDR1 is LNHDA, CDR2 SQIVND (reference sequence). The CDR3 has 15 residues. V was pared by 6 bases and J by 8 bases, with 19 bases between. In DNA form, the CDR3 reads TGTGCCAGTAGCCCCTGGAGCCGGCTTCGGGAAAAACTGTTTTTT. Translating it yields CASSPWSRLREKLFF. Drawing the rest from reference TRBV19 and TRBJ1-4, the complete variable domain is DGGITQSPKYLFRKEGQNVTLSCEQNLNHDAMYWYRQDPGQGLRLIYYSQIVNDFQKGDIAEGYSVSREKKESFPLTVTSAQKNPTAFYLCASSPWSRLREKLFFGSGTQLSVL.

The chain employs TRBV2 and TRBJ1-4; TRBD1 is a possible D gene (5 bases). This CDR3 has 15 amino acids. Looked up from germline, CDR1 is SNHLY and CDR2 is FYNNEI. The ends were cut back, 2 bases at V and 7 bases at J, with 14 bases in the middle. The CDR3 loop is CASSESLGLGEKLFF. In DNA form, the CDR3 reads TGTGCCAGCAGTGAATCCCTGGGACTCGGTGAAAAACTGTTTTTT.

This clone turned up a few times. J is TRBJ1-6 and V is TRBV7-2; 10 bases match TRBD1. The CDR3 loop spans 14 amino acids. V trimming: 6 bases; J trimming: 11 bases; junction bases outside the gene matches: 7. CDR1 is SGHTA, CDR2 FQGNSA, per germline. The chain's CDR3 is CASRPDRGQTPLHF. DNA for the CDR3: TGTGCCAGCAGGCCCGACAGGGGGCAAACACCCCTCCACTTT.

This chain uses TRBV5-1 with TRBJ2-2; 7 bases are a match to TRBD2. CDR1 is SGHRS and CDR2 is YFSETQ in the germline V gene. The CDR3 contains 14 residues. After removal of 3 bases from V and 6 bases from J, the junction contained 5 bases not matched to a gene. The chain's CDR3 is CASSSLRGAGELFF. The CDR3 DNA reads TGCGCCAGCAGCTCCCTCCGGGGGGCCGGGGAGCTGTTTTTT.

The rearrangement joins TRBV13 to TRBJ2-3; 11 bases line up with TRBD2. Unmatched junction bases numbered 4, after V lost 1 base and J lost 4 bases. The CDR3 runs to 16 residues. Germline V gene data show CDR1 as PRHDT and CDR2 as FYEKMQ (reference sequence). For the CDR3, the DNA is TGTGCCAGCAGCTTAGTTGGTAGCGGGGGGGCAGATACGCAGTATTTT. Protein sequence: CASSLVGSGGADTQYF.

CDR3 residues: CASSPTALGQPQHF. CDR3 DNA: TGTGCCAGCTCACCTACAGCTCTTGGTCAGCCCCAGCATTTT. The V and J genes are TRBV18 and TRBJ1-5; D not resolved. The germline CDR1 and CDR2 sequences are KGHSH and LQKENI. Trimming took 3 bases from V and 6 from J, leaving 12 bases between them. This CDR3 region has 14 residues.

On this clone itself: At one of its ends the junction is not consistent with the germline gene, which may arise from a read error. V and J are TRBV19 and TRBJ2-3; possible D gene TRBD2, 6 bases. The CDR3 is made up of 10 amino acids. The germline gives CDR1 LNHDA, CDR2 SQIVND (reference sequence). CDR3 sequence: CASSRDSILF. CDR3 bases: TGTGCCAGTAGTAGGGACTCCATTTTGTTT.

Regarding this clone: Different DNA sequences within this sample yield the same CDR3. The gene calls are TRBV9 and TRBJ1-3; D unclear. Germline V gene data show CDR1 as SGDLS and CDR2 as YYNGEE. V gave up 4 bases and J gave up 4 bases, with 6 bases separating them. The CDR3 runs to 12 residues. The DNA of the CDR3 is TGTGCCAGCAGCCCACGGGGAAACACCATATATTTT. Its protein product is CASSPRGNTIYF.

J is TRBJ1-1 and V is TRBV28, with 10 bases identical to TRBD1. The trim removed 7 bases at V and 0 bases at J, leaving 2 bases unmatched. The CDR3 consists of 14 residues. CDR1 is MDHEN and CDR2 is SYDVKM in the germline V gene. The CDR3, as DNA: TGTGCCAGCACGACAGGGGGCTTGAACACTGAAGCTTTCTTT. Translated: CASTTGGLNTEAFF.

This chain joins TRBV18 and TRBJ1-1; 11 bases map to TRBD1. Germline trimming cut 5 bases from V and 4 bases from J; bases unmatched to any gene: 0. CDR3 length: 13 residues. Per germline, CDR1 KGHSH and CDR2 LQKENI. This chain's CDR3 is CASSGTGGTEAFF. The CDR3 DNA reads as TGTGCCAGCTCAGGGACAGGGGGCACTGAAGCTTTCTTT.

The V and J genes are TRBV3-1 (or the pseudogene TRBV3-2) and TRBJ2-1; D not certain. Germline lookup yields CDR1 LGHDT and CDR2 YNNKEL (reference sequence). There are 13 residues in the CDR3. Trimming took 2 bases from V and 6 from J, leaving 8 bases between them. CDR3: CASSQWSGNEQFF. CDR3 coding DNA: TGTGCCAGCAGCCAATGGTCGGGCAATGAGCAGTTCTTC.

The genes are TRBV11-1 and TRBJ2-7; D is undetermined. Germline V lookup: CDR1 SGHAT, CDR2 FQDESV (reference sequence). This CDR3 contains 12 residues. Trimming shortened V by 4 bases and J by 1 base, and 5 bases separated the two germline ends. The CDR3 DNA reads as TGTGCCAGCAGCTCCCCTTCCTACGAGCAGTACTTC. Its protein product is CASSSPSYEQYF.

The chain combines TRBV28 with TRBJ1-6; no clear D gene. V shed 3 bases and J shed 7 bases, with 25 bases lying between them. The CDR3 sequence is 19 residues long. Germline CDR1 MDHEN, CDR2 SYDVKM. CDR3 coding DNA: TGTGCCAGCAGTTTTCCGACACGGGATCGGTTCTGGGAAAATTCACCCCTCCACTTT. Amino acids: CASSFPTRDRFWENSPLHF.

CDR3 sequence (DNA): TGTGCCAGCAGTGGACTAGCGGGGGAGACCCAGTACTTC. Its protein product is CASSGLAGETQYF. The chain links TRBV2 to TRBJ2-5, with TRBD2 matching 11 bases. Germline trimming cut 4 bases from V and 5 bases from J; bases unmatched to any gene: 0. In germline, CDR1 is SNHLY, CDR2 FYNNEI. The length of the CDR3 is 13 residues.

The V and J genes are TRBV28 and TRBJ1-5, with D maybe TRBD1 (5 bases). Germline V gene data show CDR1 as MDHEN and CDR2 as SYDVKM. Deletions cut 7 bases from V and 5 bases from J, with 18 bases between. This CDR3 has 15 residues. Here the CDR3 DNA reads TGTGCCAGCACTACTTTGGGGGGAAGGTATCAGCCCCAGCATTTT. Residues: CASTTLGGRYQPQHF.

V gene TRBV5-1 combines with J gene TRBJ1-1, with 10 bases aligning to TRBD1. Trimming cost V 2 bases and J 4 bases; bases outside gene matches: 11. CDR1 is SGHRS, CDR2 YFSETQ, per germline. CDR3 length equals 17 residues. The CDR3 loop is CASSFPLDRGSATEAFF. CDR3 DNA sequence: TGCGCCAGCAGCTTCCCTTTGGACAGGGGGTCGGCCACTGAAGCTTTCTTT.

This clone was recorded once. V usage is TRBV24-1 and J usage is TRBJ2-1, with D maybe TRBD1 (5 bases). Germline lookup yields CDR1 KGHDR and CDR2 SFDVKD. The CDR3 has 16 amino acids. V lost 4 bases, J lost 5 bases, and 17 bases lay in between. This CDR3 reads CATSDPTPTENNEQFF. CDR3 nucleotide sequence: TGTGCCACCAGTGACCCGACCCCGACAGAGAACAATGAGCAGTTCTTC.

V is TRBV5-1 and J is TRBJ1-4, with 9 bases aligning to TRBD1. The CDR3 is made up of 15 amino acids. CDR1 SGHRS and CDR2 YFSETQ come from the germline V gene. Trimming removed 0 bases from V and 3 bases from J; junction bases left unmatched: 0. CDR3 coding DNA: TGCGCCAGCAGCTTGGGGACAGGGGCTAATGAAAAACTGTTTTTT. It translates to CASSLGTGANEKLFF.

The V and J genes are TRBV3-1 (or the pseudogene TRBV3-2) and TRBJ1-1; 7 positions agree with TRBD1. Germline V CDR1 and CDR2: LGHDT, YNNKEL (reference sequence). The CDR3 contains 14 residues. Losses at the gene ends were 2 bases for V and 4 bases for J; bases not matched to a gene: 4. The chain's CDR3 is CASSQIGGGTEAFF. As DNA, the CDR3 is TGTGCCAGCAGCCAAATAGGGGGCGGCACTGAAGCTTTCTTT.

The chain joins TRBV11-2 to TRBJ1-1, with 9 bases identical to TRBD1. Germline V gene data show CDR1 as SGHAT and CDR2 as FQNNGV. The CDR3 covers 15 residues. The V segment lost 0 bases and the J segment 6 bases; nucleotides outside the gene matches: 5. CDR3 in DNA: TGTGCCAGCAGCTTAGAACCGGGACAGGGCGCTGAAGCTTTCTTT. Residues: CASSLEPGQGAEAFF.

The J gene is TRBJ2-2, the V gene TRBV4-1; 10 bases are a match to TRBD1. The CDR3 length is 16 residues. Per the germline V gene, CDR1 is MGHRA and CDR2 is YSYEKL. J gave up 6 bases and V 0 bases, and 4 bases lay outside the gene matches. CDR3 residues: CASSQDRDRGPGELFF. For the CDR3, the DNA is TGCGCCAGCAGCCAAGATAGGGACAGGGGTCCCGGGGAGCTGTTTTTT.

V and J are TRBV4-2 and TRBJ1-4, with D possibly TRBD1 on 5 matching bases. Germline assignment: CDR1 LGHNA and CDR2 YNFKEQ. V was trimmed by 4 bases and J by 2 bases, leaving 11 bases between them. CDR3 length: 15 amino acids. The CDR3 DNA follows: TGTGCCAGCAGCCTCCCTGGGGCCACTAATGAAAAACTGTTTTTT. This translates into CASSLPGATNEKLFF.

This clone occurred a few times. This rearrangement joins TRBV5-8 to TRBJ2-3; 9 bases align to TRBD2. Per the germline V gene, CDR1 is SGHTS and CDR2 is YDEGEE. The CDR3 consists of 16 residues. After removal of 4 bases from V and 6 bases from J, the junction contained 12 bases not matched to a gene. The CDR3 loop is CASSPTSGGHADTQYF. CDR3 nucleotides: TGTGCCAGCAGCCCGACTAGCGGAGGACATGCTGATACGCAGTATTTT. Supplemented by reference TRBV5-8 and TRBJ2-3, the full variable domain reads EAGVTQSPTHLIKTRGQQATLRCSPISGHTSVYWYQQALGLGLQFLLWYDEGEERNRGNFPPRFSGRQFPNYSSELNVNALELEDSALYLCASSPTSGGHADTQYFGPGTRLTVL.

This chain links TRBV30 with TRBJ1-1; 12 bases match TRBD1. Losses at the gene ends were 2 bases for V and 3 bases for J; bases not matched to a gene: 7. From germline, CDR1 is GTSNPN and CDR2 SVGIG (reference sequence). The CDR3 loop spans 16 amino acids. In DNA, the CDR3 is TGTGCCTGGAGTCGGGGGACAGGGGGCGCGGACACTGAAGCTTTCTTT. It encodes CAWSRGTGGADTEAFF.